These 8 T cell receptor beta chains originate from one sample sequenced in a study of regulatory T cells in long-lasting Graves disease (dated by TCRdb to the early 2020s). Explained via the paper, the time point label denotes: newly diagnosed GD, antithyroid drugs for less than 3 months. For both TCR sequencing and RNA sequencing, RNA was extracted from PBMCs in TRIzol. The library relied on multiplex PCR. Sequencing relied on an Illumina HiSeq 4000. iRepertoire HTBI primers and Arm-PCR amplification of CDR3 regions were used to construct TCR beta libraries. TCRdb took the public reads, trimmed them with fastp at Q25, ran MiXCR for clone calling and kept in-frame beta chains. Rows matching on CDR3 protein sequence are summarized as one entry with the most common DNA and genes. This sample comprises about 560,000 distinct CDR3 sequences, around 15% of them detected only once. Approximately 12% of the sample is taken by the ten largest.

The same data also went into a second study, on T cells in Graves' hyperthyroidism and ophthalmopathy.

The sample was peripheral blood mononuclear cells (PBMCs), taken at new diagnosis, from a patient treated with antithyroid drugs. The receptors were gathered from a man between 18 and 35 years old with Graves disease. Donor details come from another sample of the same person, matched by shared clones.

The rearrangement uses TRBV11-2 and TRBJ1-2; unclear D gene. V lost 2 bases, J lost 7 bases, and 11 bases lay in between. Germline-derived CDR1 and CDR2 are SGHAT and FQNNGV. This CDR3 is 13 amino acids long. CDR3 sequence (DNA): TGTGCCAGCAGCTTACCGTCGGCAAGTGGCTACACCTTC. It yields the protein CASSLPSASGYTF.

This clonotype was picked up many times. V gene TRBV20-1 combines with J gene TRBJ2-1, with 14 bases aligning to TRBD2. J gave up 9 bases and V 3 bases, and 4 bases lay outside the gene matches. Germline V gene data show CDR1 as DFQATT and CDR2 as SNEGSKA (reference sequence). CDR3 length: 14 amino acids. CDR3 protein: CSARGLAGVGEQFF. The DNA of the CDR3 is TGCAGTGCTAGGGGACTAGCGGGAGTAGGTGAGCAGTTCTTC.

This clonotype appeared many times. The genes are TRBV12-3 or TRBV12-4 and TRBJ2-7; possibly TRBD1 for D (6 bases). V dropped 6 bases and J dropped 3 bases, with 15 bases sitting between them. The CDR3 is 14 amino acids. The CDR3 sequence: CASSETGRVYEQYF. The CDR3 DNA reads as TGTGCCAGCAGCGAAACAGGGAGAGTCTACGAGCAGTACTTC.

The chain uses TRBV24-1 and TRBJ2-3, with 10 bases lining up with TRBD2. This CDR3 spans 17 amino acids. V was pared by 4 bases and J by 0 bases, with 6 bases of the junction left unmatched. The germline CDR1 and CDR2 sequences are KGHDR and SFDVKD. The CDR3 region is CATSDPRAGGSTDTQYF. CDR3 bases: TGTGCCACCAGTGACCCTCGAGCGGGAGGGAGCACAGATACGCAGTATTTT.

This clonotype was observed a few times. This chain links TRBV7-3 with TRBJ2-1, with D possibly called TRBD1 or TRBD2 (6 bases each). V was trimmed by 2 bases and J by 3 bases, leaving 11 bases between them. The CDR3 spans 15 residues. CDR1 and CDR2 (germline): SGHTA, FQGTGA. Here the CDR3 DNA reads TGTGCCAGCAGCTTAGGGGGGCCTCTCTACAATGAGCAGTTCTTC. It yields the protein CASSLGGPLYNEQFF.

Many counts were recorded for this clonotype. This chain uses TRBV5-6 with TRBJ2-3; D not resolved. Germline assignment: CDR1 SGHDT and CDR2 YYEEEE. The CDR3 length is 14 residues. V was pared by 3 bases and J by 1 base, with 9 bases between. The CDR3 sequence: CASSSETGTDTQYF. DNA of the CDR3: TGTGCCAGCAGCTCTGAGACTGGCACAGATACGCAGTATTTT. Drawing the rest from reference TRBV5-6 and TRBJ2-3, the complete variable domain is DAGVTQSPTHLIKTRGQQVTLRCSPKSGHDTVSWYQQALGQGPQFIFQYYEEEERQRGNFPDRFSGHQFPNYSSELNVNALLLGDSALYLCASSSETGTDTQYFGPGTRLTVL.

In this sample, this clonotype turned up many times. This chain joins TRBV20-1 and TRBJ2-3; a weak D match, TRBD1 (5 bases). The CDR3 consists of 14 residues. With 0 bases removed from V and 2 bases from J, the gap between germline ends came to 9 bases. Germline-derived CDR1 and CDR2 are DFQATT and SNEGSKA (reference sequence). The CDR3 DNA sequence: TGCAGTGCTAGAGATGGGGCTCTCACAGATACGCAGTATTTT. Protein sequence: CSARDGALTDTQYF.

In this sample, this clonotype turned up a few times. V and J are TRBV3-1 and TRBJ2-7; D uncertain. CDR3 size: 15 residues. The germline V gene has CDR1 LGHDT and CDR2 YNNKEL (reference sequence). V lost 3 bases, J lost 5 bases, and 17 bases lay in between. The CDR3 bases are TGTGCCAGCAGCCAGCACGGACGGCAAAAAGACGAGCAGTACTTC. This translates into CASSQHGRQKDEQYF.